The clone carrying this T cell receptor (beta chain) came up many times. Its antigen is unknown. This sample is part of a study of T cell repertoires in cytomegalovirus infection. Overall study: Both recently identified HLA-C-restricted and well-studied HLA-B-restricted CMV epitopes were used in the study. Indications came from public TCR beta signatures; they pointed to CMV infection and to a matching HLA type. General study results and limits: Dominating the ex vivo response were TCR beta clonotypes that were CMV-specific and HLA-C-restricted. Identification of carriers of CMV plus the relevant HLA was performed using cumulative public TCR beta family frequency.

Germline assignment: CDR1 SGHTA and CDR2 FQGNSA. There are 19 residues in the CDR3. J gave up 0 bases and V 1 base, and 7 bases lay outside the gene matches. TCRdb reprocessed the reads with MiXCR, giving one entry per CDR3 protein. The table includes about 740,000 distinct CDR3 sequences, around 35% detected once. Source: cultured PBMCs, taken from culture after CMV antigen stimulation. The chain couples TRBV7-2 to TRBJ2-3; 13 bases are shared with TRBD2. This TCR came from a human donor in good health (CMV status not recorded). Some clones in this sample may be carry-over from other donors' samples. CDR3 sequence (DNA): TGTGCCAGCAGCTTAGGACTAGCGGGGGGCTACGATAGCACAGATACGCAGTATTTT. The encoded protein is CASSLGLAGGYDSTDTQYF.